A single T cell receptor beta chain is shown here with its context. Its antigen remains unidentified. CDR1 SGHRS and CDR2 YFSETQ come from the germline V gene. V dropped 5 bases and J dropped 5 bases, with 22 bases sitting between them. This CDR3 has 16 amino acids. The data were taken from a study of Ad26.COV2.S vaccination and SARS-CoV-2 variants. Looking at the study overall: A COV1001 Ad26.COV2.S trial-arm participant provided the sample. Each vaccinee took Ad26.COV2.S intramuscularly, once or twice 56 days apart.

Measured with immunoSEQ multiplex PCR; TCRdb has only the in-frame clones, and not every one. The table lists more than 300,000 clones, 70% to 90% of them singletons. The study, taken as a whole, reports: Recipients given vaccine exceeded placebo recipients in spike-specific TCR breadth.

Treatment defined: 19 received Ad26.COV2.S at low or high dose, single or two shots; about five received placebo; per-sample allocation not given. Day 63 after the first injection of vaccine or placebo was the sampling time. This vaccine is an Ad26 vector that expresses the Wuhan-strain SARS-CoV-2 spike. The material was peripheral blood, obtained in a trial of Ad26.COV2.S vaccine versus placebo. The sequence came from a person between 18 and 65 years old who received the Ad26.COV2.S COVID-19 vaccine or a placebo. This chain links TRBV5-1 with TRBJ2-5; D is ambiguous. The CDR3 DNA is TGCGCCAGCAGTCCTACGACCGATCCTCTGGGGGAGACCCAGTACTTC. Encoded protein: CASSPTTDPLGETQYF.